This entry lists 8 T cell receptor beta chains sequenced from one sample in a study of T cell repertoires in cytomegalovirus infection. TCRdb reprocessed the reads with MiXCR, giving one entry per CDR3 protein. The table includes 75,000 to 100,000 distinct CDR3 sequences, 25% to 35% detected once. These receptors' antigens are unknown. The sample consisted of CD8+ T cells from cultured PBMCs, taken from culture after CMV antigen stimulation. The receptors were gathered from a human donor in good health (CMV status not recorded). Some clones in this sample may be carry-over from other donors' samples.

The genes are TRBV10-3 and TRBJ2-6, with D perhaps matching TRBD1 (6 bases). The CDR3 extends over 19 amino acids. V gave up 0 bases and J gave up 0 bases, with 15 bases separating them. Looked up from germline, CDR1 is ENHRY and CDR2 is SYGVKD. This CDR3 is CAISESRGRALSGANVLTF. In DNA form, the CDR3 reads TGTGCCATCAGTGAGTCCAGGGGCAGGGCCCTCTCTGGGGCCAACGTCCTGACTTTC.

Concerning this clonotype itself: Mismatch with germline at one junction end may stem from a read error. The genes are TRBV20-1 and TRBJ1-2; D gene ambiguous. Germline values: CDR1 DFQATT, CDR2 SNEGSKA (reference sequence). The CDR3 contains 15 residues. In DNA, the CDR3 is TGCAGTGCGAGAGAGGCGAGGGATCTCGGCTATGGCTACACCTTC. Amino acid sequence: CSAREARDLGYGYTF.

The rearrangement uses TRBV7-9 and TRBJ1-1, with 10 nucleotides matching TRBD1. The V and J ends lost 5 bases and 12 bases, in that order; junction bases with no gene match: 6. The germline V gene encodes CDR1 SEHNR and CDR2 FQNEAQ (reference sequence). There are 12 residues in the CDR3. CDR3 DNA sequence: TGTGCCAGCAGCCAGGGACAGGGGAATTCTTTCTTT. As protein: CASSQGQGNSFF.

This clonotype was detected only a few times. The chain carries TRBV27 and TRBJ2-7; 7 nucleotides align to TRBD2. V lost 5 bases and J lost 2; bases outside the gene matches: 6. CDR1 and CDR2 from the germline V gene are MNHEY and SMNVEV (reference sequence). The CDR3 spans 14 residues. The CDR3 sequence: CASSPPGRAYEQYF. DNA for the CDR3: TGTGCCAGCAGTCCCCCGGGGAGGGCCTACGAGCAGTACTTC.

On this clonotype itself: Compared with germline, one end of the junction differs, possibly owing to a read error. The J gene is TRBJ2-7, the V gene TRBV4-1, with D unresolved. This CDR3 contains 13 residues. The V gene's germline CDR1 is MGHRA and CDR2 YSYEKL. The CDR3 reads CASTQGNEYEQYF. CDR3 bases: TGCGCCAGCACCCAAGGCAATGAATACGAGCAGTACTTC.

A few counts support this clonotype. V and J are TRBV14 and TRBJ1-2, with D tentatively TRBD1 (5 bases). V lost 4 bases to trimming and J lost 4 bases, with 13 bases between them. This CDR3 is 14 amino acids long. CDR1 is SGHDN and CDR2 is FVKESK in the germline V gene. Here the CDR3 DNA reads TGTGCCAGCAGCCCGACCGGGACCACCTATGGCTACACCTTC. Protein sequence: CASSPTGTTYGYTF.

This clonotype was observed many times. The chain joins TRBV4-1 to TRBJ2-1, with 9 positions matching TRBD2. CDR1 and CDR2 (germline): MGHRA, YSYEKL. Trimming cost V 0 bases and J 9 bases; bases outside gene matches: 6. This CDR3 region has 15 residues. The CDR3 loop is CASSQEGGGASEQFF. For the CDR3, the DNA is TGCGCCAGCAGCCAAGAAGGCGGGGGGGCCAGTGAGCAGTTCTTC.

This clonotype showed up just a few times. The chain has TRBV27 and TRBJ1-1; D call uncertain. Trimming took off 5 bases at V and 0 bases at J, with 10 bases between the two ends. The germline CDR1 and CDR2 sequences are MNHEY and SMNVEV (reference sequence). This CDR3 spans 14 amino acids. As DNA, the CDR3 is TGTGCCAGCAGTCTGGCTGGGCTGAACACTGAAGCTTTCTTT. The encoded protein is CASSLAGLNTEAFF.